The 19 T cell receptor beta chains presented below share a single source sample, sequenced in a study of blood T cell repertoires in COVID-19. The table came from immunoSEQ multiplex PCR; TCRdb's copy has only in-frame clones and leaves some out. The table lists 400,000 or so clones, around 91% of them singletons. The sample comprised PBMCs or T cells enriched from blood (not recorded which). All receptors derive from a man between 18 and 35 years old who had recovered from COVID-19.

V usage is TRBV3-1 (or the pseudogene TRBV3-2) and J usage is TRBJ2-1; 7 nucleotides match TRBD1. V shed 1 base and J 12 bases; nucleotides not matched to a gene: 6. The CDR3 is made up of 13 amino acids. Germline V gene lookup returns CDR1 LGHDT and CDR2 YNNKEL (reference sequence). DNA for the CDR3: TGTGCCAGCAGCCAAGGGACAGGTGGAGGGCAGTTCTTC. Translation: CASSQGTGGGQFF.

The chain uses TRBV25-1 and TRBJ1-2, with a possible D match to TRBD1 (6 bases). This CDR3 comprises 14 residues. Germline CDR1 is MGHDK and CDR2 is SYGVNS. The ends were cut back, 6 bases at V and 4 bases at J, with 15 bases in the middle. In DNA, the CDR3 is TGTGCCAGCAGACCAAAGACGACAGGCTATGGCTACACCTTC. It codes for CASRPKTTGYGYTF.

The chain is built from TRBV3-1 (or the pseudogene TRBV3-2) and TRBJ2-2; 8 bases align to TRBD2. This CDR3 has 16 residues. V lost 3 bases, J lost 4 bases, and 7 bases stayed unmatched. Germline CDR1 LGHDT, CDR2 YNNKEL (reference sequence). CDR3 DNA sequence: TGTGCCAGCAGCCAGGCCAGCGGGACTAGCACCGGGGAGCTGTTTTTT. Protein sequence: CASSQASGTSTGELFF.

V is TRBV10-3 and J is TRBJ1-2; tentative D call: TRBD1 (6 bases). Trimming took off 10 bases at V and 3 bases at J, with 18 bases between the two ends. Germline V gene lookup returns CDR1 ENHRY and CDR2 SYGVKD. This CDR3 has 14 amino acids. The CDR3 is CATAEGGRDYGYTF. CDR3 DNA sequence: TGTGCCACAGCAGAGGGGGGGAGAGACTATGGCTACACCTTC.

This sequence joins TRBV5-6 and TRBJ2-3; 7 bases map to TRBD1. There are 15 residues in the CDR3. Germline trimming cut 0 bases from V and 4 bases from J; bases unmatched to any gene: 5. Germline V gene lookup returns CDR1 SGHDT and CDR2 YYEEEE. As DNA, the CDR3 is TGTGCCAGCAGCTTGGTAGGGGGCGAATCAGATACGCAGTATTTT. Its translation is CASSLVGGESDTQYF. Full variable domain (remainder filled in from reference TRBV5-6 and TRBJ2-3): DAGVTQSPTHLIKTRGQQVTLRCSPKSGHDTVSWYQQALGQGPQFIFQYYEEEERQRGNFPDRFSGHQFPNYSSELNVNALLLGDSALYLCASSLVGGESDTQYFGPGTRLTVL.

The CDR3 loop is CASGSAGGRETQYF. The CDR3 coding sequence is TGTGCCAGCGGATCAGCGGGGGGGCGGGAGACCCAGTACTTC. This sequence joins TRBV28 and TRBJ2-5, with TRBD2 matching over 10 bases. V lost 8 bases and J lost 5; bases outside the gene matches: 8. This CDR3 has 14 residues. CDR1 MDHEN and CDR2 SYDVKM come from the germline V gene.

The chain carries TRBV19 and TRBJ1-1; D remains ambiguous. Trimming pared 4 bases from V and 6 bases from J, leaving 12 bases between. The CDR3 is made up of 13 amino acids. Per germline, CDR1 LNHDA and CDR2 SQIVND (reference sequence). CDR3 sequence reads: CASSNDRYSEAFF. CDR3 nucleotides: TGTGCCAGTAGTAATGATCGGTACTCTGAAGCTTTCTTT.

The chain employs TRBV4-1 and TRBJ2-7, with 7 positions matching TRBD1. V dropped 0 bases and J dropped 3; count of bases not matched to a gene: 8. CDR3 size: 16 residues. Germline assignment: CDR1 MGHRA and CDR2 YSYEKL. The CDR3 DNA reads TGCGCCAGCAGCCAAGATCAAGGGGGCACATTCTACGAGCAGTACTTC. Translation gives CASSQDQGGTFYEQYF.

This chain links TRBV23-1 with TRBJ2-3; TRBD2 is a possible D gene (6 bases). TRBV23-1 is an open reading frame whose function is uncertain. Between the trimmed V and J ends, which lost 10 bases and 1 base, there was a span of 18 bases. CDR3 size: 15 residues. The CDR3 coding sequence is TGCGCCACCCCGCCGGGACTCAAGGGCACAGATACGCAGTATTTT. This gives the protein CATPPGLKGTDTQYF.

This chain links TRBV20-1 with TRBJ1-5; tentative D call: TRBD1 (6 bases). The CDR3 sequence is 15 residues long. From germline, CDR1 is DFQATT and CDR2 SNEGSKA (reference sequence). Trimming left V 3 bases short and J 2 bases short, with 14 bases between. The CDR3 spells CSASYRAGGNQPQHF. The CDR3 DNA sequence: TGCAGTGCTAGTTACAGGGCCGGTGGCAATCAGCCCCAGCATTTT.

This clone was counted a few times. The chain recombines TRBV5-4 with TRBJ2-2, with D possibly matching TRBD2 (6 bases). CDR3 length equals 16 residues. The germline V and J ends were trimmed by 3 bases and 2 bases, with 14 bases remaining between them. Germline V gene sequence: CDR1 SGHNT, CDR2 YYREEE (reference sequence). The CDR3 region is CASSSGTSLNTGELFF. The DNA of the CDR3 is TGTGCCAGCAGCTCTGGGACTTCCCTCAACACCGGGGAGCTGTTTTTT.

The J gene is TRBJ2-7, the V gene TRBV7-2; 10 bases are shared with TRBD1. This CDR3 comprises 14 residues. Germline V lookup: CDR1 SGHTA, CDR2 FQGNSA. The J segment lost 2 bases and the V segment lost 5 bases, leaving 3 bases of the junction unmatched. The CDR3 region has the DNA TGTGCCAGCAGCCAGACAGGGGGCCCCTACGAGCAGTACTTC. This sequence encodes CASSQTGGPYEQYF.

The CDR3 DNA reads as TGTGCCAGCAGTTACGGGACATTGAACACCGGGGAGCTGTTTTTT. It codes for CASSYGTLNTGELFF. The V call is TRBV6-8, the J call TRBJ2-2, with D tentatively TRBD1 (6 bases). The CDR3 consists of 15 residues. V gave up 2 bases and J gave up 1 base, with 8 bases separating them. CDR1 is MNHGY, CDR2 SAAAGT, per germline.

V and J are TRBV14 and TRBJ2-1; TRBD2 aligns across 15 bases. The germline CDR1 and CDR2 sequences are SGHDN and FVKESK. V lost 1 base and J lost 1; bases outside the gene matches: 11. CDR3 length equals 21 residues. The CDR3 DNA is TGTGCCAGCAGCCAAGTCCGAGGACTAGCGGGAGGGCCCCTATCCTACAATGAGCAGTTCTTC. This sequence encodes CASSQVRGLAGGPLSYNEQFF.

V is TRBV2 and J is TRBJ1-2; D perhaps matches TRBD1 (5 bases). Per germline, CDR1 SNHLY and CDR2 FYNNEI. The CDR3 is 14 residues long. The germline V and J ends were trimmed by 6 bases and 2 bases, with 13 bases remaining between them. The CDR3 DNA follows: TGTGCCAGCAGGGTGGATGGACACAACTATGGCTACACCTTC. Protein: CASRVDGHNYGYTF.

The chain combines TRBV5-1 with TRBJ1-4; no clear D gene. The germline V and J ends were trimmed by 5 bases and 5 bases, with 7 bases remaining between them. Germline-derived CDR1 and CDR2 are SGHRS and YFSETQ. The CDR3 consists of 12 residues. The DNA of the CDR3 is TGCGCCAGCAGTTCGGGGAATGAAAAACTGTTTTTT. Its translation is CASSSGNEKLFF.

This chain joins TRBV3-1 (or the pseudogene TRBV3-2) and TRBJ2-1; TRBD2 matches at 12 bases. Trimming removed 5 bases from V and 7 bases from J; junction bases left unmatched: 9. Germline assignment: CDR1 LGHDT and CDR2 YNNKEL (reference sequence). The CDR3 has 16 amino acids. This CDR3 is CASSSPLAGGVNEQFF. Here the CDR3 DNA reads TGTGCCAGCAGCTCGCCACTAGCGGGAGGAGTGAATGAGCAGTTCTTC.

The chain joins TRBV23-1 to TRBJ1-4, with D hard to call. Being an ORF, TRBV23-1 has a function that is uncertain. The CDR3 totals 15 residues. Trimming removed 0 bases at V and 5 bases at J, with 10 bases between. The CDR3 here is CASSQSSGLNEKLFF. The CDR3 nucleotides are TGCGCCAGCAGTCAATCATCAGGTCTAAATGAAAAACTGTTTTTT.

The chain uses TRBV5-1 and TRBJ1-2; D unclear. Germline-derived CDR1 and CDR2 are SGHRS and YFSETQ. The V gene lost 2 bases and the J gene lost 2 bases, with 10 bases spanning the gap. CDR3 length: 14 amino acids. In nucleotides, the CDR3 is TGCGCCAGCAGCTTCAACGGGGAAAACTATGGCTACACCTTC. It encodes CASSFNGENYGYTF.